This T cell receptor beta chain was captured in a study of T cell repertoires in cytomegalovirus infection. CDR3 length: 14 amino acids. Deletions cut 1 base from V and 1 base from J, with 7 bases between. Germline V gene data show CDR1 as ENHRY and CDR2 as SYGVKD. TCRdb redid the calling of the reads with MiXCR, one entry per CDR3 protein. Among about 310,000 distinct CDR3 sequences listed, around a sixth were seen once. This receptor was taken from a human donor in good health (CMV status not recorded). Some clones in this sample may be carry-over from other donors' samples. The sample consisted of PBMCs. The V call is TRBV10-3, the J call TRBJ1-1; D possibly corresponds to TRBD1 (6 bases). The CDR3 DNA reads TGTGCCATCAGTGAGTGGGGACAGAACACTGAAGCTTTCTTT. Amino acids: CAISEWGQNTEAFF.